This T cell receptor (beta chain) comes out of a study of blood T cell repertoires in COVID-19. Repertoires were generated with immunoSEQ multiplex PCR, while TCRdb's copy carries only in-frame clones and drops some. Of under 300,000 clones in the sample, around 86% were seen once. The V gene's germline CDR1 is LNHDA and CDR2 SQIVND (reference sequence). V gave up 6 bases and J gave up 4 bases, with 16 bases separating them. The CDR3 runs 15 residues. This clonotype was sampled from a man in his late teens or twenties with active or convalescent COVID-19. This rearrangement joins TRBV19 to TRBJ1-3, with D unclear. Sequenced: peripheral blood. This chain's CDR3 is CASSPTVTGGNTIYF. The CDR3 coding sequence is TGTGCCAGTAGCCCGACTGTCACCGGAGGAAACACCATATATTTT.